The 7 T cell receptor beta chains in this list originate from one sample, sequenced in a study of T cell repertoires in cytomegalovirus infection (dated by TCRdb to between 2017 and 2020). TCRdb records Illumina HiSeq 1500 as the sequencer. TCRdb reanalyzed the raw reads on its own, using fastp at Q25 for trimming and MiXCR for clone calling, and kept in-frame beta chains. Every distinct CDR3 protein forms one entry, paired with its most common genes and DNA. This sample is represented by 210,000 or so distinct CDR3 sequences; about 7% of them were singletons. The ten largest clones add up to about 6.5% of the sample. Sequencing used PBMCs. These receptors were taken from a human donor in good health (CMV status not recorded). Some clones in this sample may be carry-over from other donors' samples.

This clonotype was seen repeatedly, ten times or more. This chain connects TRBV6-2 or TRBV6-3 to TRBJ1-5; maybe TRBD1 (5 bases). V was clipped by 2 bases and J by 2 bases, with 7 bases between them. CDR1 and CDR2 from the germline V gene are MNHEY and SVGEGT. The CDR3 is 14 residues long. DNA for the CDR3: TGTGCCAGCAGTTACAGGGGAGGCAATCAGCCCCAGCATTTT. Protein: CASSYRGGNQPQHF.

This clonotype was seen at least ten times. As DNA, the CDR3 is TGTGCCAGCAGCTTTATGGGGCAGGGAGGGGAAAAACTGTTTTTT. Its protein product is CASSFMGQGGEKLFF. The V call is TRBV7-2, the J call TRBJ1-4; perhaps TRBD1 as D (5 bases). V lost 3 bases to trimming and J lost 8 bases, with 16 bases between them. The CDR3 length is 15 residues. Germline loops: CDR1 SGHTA, CDR2 FQGNSA.

This clonotype was picked up many times. The rearrangement links TRBV12-3 or TRBV12-4 to TRBJ2-3; no clear D. Trimming removed 1 base from V and 0 bases from J, with 11 bases in between. The CDR3 length is 16 residues. CDR3 nucleotide sequence: TGTGCCAGCAGTTTAGATTCATCTTGGAGCACAGATACGCAGTATTTT. It specifies CASSLDSSWSTDTQYF.

The rearrangement joins TRBV20-1 to TRBJ2-7, with D maybe TRBD1 (5 bases). The CDR3 contains 14 residues. The V gene lost 1 base and the J gene lost 6 bases, with 16 bases spanning the gap. From germline, CDR1 is DFQATT and CDR2 SNEGSKA (reference sequence). For the CDR3, the DNA is TGCAGTGCTAGAGTGCCCGTGGGGCGGAGCGAGCAGTACTTC. Residues: CSARVPVGRSEQYF.

This clonotype was recorded at least ten times. This chain connects TRBV29-1 to TRBJ2-7; D not certain. This CDR3 is built from 11 residues. The ends were cut back, 7 bases at V and 5 bases at J, with 12 bases in the middle. The germline V gene has CDR1 SQVTM and CDR2 ANQGSEA. CDR3 protein: CSGWNNDEQYF. CDR3 nucleotides: TGCAGCGGATGGAATAACGACGAGCAGTACTTC.

This clonotype was detected many times. The chain combines TRBV12-3 or TRBV12-4 with TRBJ1-5, with D uncertain. V shed 3 bases and J shed 2 bases, with 8 bases lying between them. The CDR3 runs 14 residues. CDR3 bases: TGTGCCAGCAGTTTCCCAGGTGGCAATCAGCCCCAGCATTTT. Protein product: CASSFPGGNQPQHF.

This clonotype was recorded many times. This sequence joins TRBV29-1 and TRBJ1-2; no definite D call. V was trimmed by 3 bases and J by 2 bases, leaving 16 bases between them. The CDR3 runs 15 residues. Germline CDR1 and CDR2: SQVTM and ANQGSEA. CDR3 protein: CSVEAFGYENYGYTF. The CDR3 DNA sequence: TGCAGCGTTGAGGCGTTCGGGTATGAAAACTATGGCTACACCTTC.